This TCR beta chain was retrieved from a study of T cells expressing NK-cell markers. Reprocessing the 5' RACE reads, TCRdb reports a single entry for every CDR3 protein and omits DNA. The sample table includes about 260,000 distinct CDR3 sequences. The germline V gene has CDR1 SGHKS and CDR2 YYEKEE (reference sequence). The CDR3 has 15 residues. The sequence was collected from a woman aged 18-70 years in good health. The sequencing input was blood T cells: a sorted CD56 or NKG2C T cell subset, CD4+ or CD8+ T cells, or bulk PBMC T cells (not recorded which). This rearrangement joins TRBV5-5 to TRBJ2-1; the D gene TCRdb calls, TRBD1, cannot be checked with no DNA. CDR3 region: CAGGRGQSSYNEQFF.